One and the same sample provided the 26 T cell receptor beta chains below, sequenced in a study of PD-L1 blockade in urothelial cancer. Libraries were prepared by immunoSEQ multiplex PCR; TCRdb keeps only in-frame clonotypes and omits some of them. Of tens of thousands of clones in the sample, about 85% were seen once. Time point: pretreatment peripheral blood. Source: PBMCs, taken around atezolizumab (anti-PD-L1) treatment. The receptors come from a man in his fifties or sixties with urothelial cancer.

The chain's CDR3 is CASSGGGSQNTEAFF. The CDR3 coding sequence is TGTGCCAGCAGCGGGGGGGGCAGCCAGAACACTGAAGCTTTCTTT. This chain links TRBV5-4 with TRBJ1-1, with D possibly being TRBD1 (6 bases). The CDR3 covers 15 residues. Trimming cost V 4 bases and J 1 base, with 14 bases left between them. Germline V gene data show CDR1 as SGHNT and CDR2 as YYREEE (reference sequence).

J is TRBJ2-3 and V is TRBV4-1, with a weak D call TRBD2 (6 bases). The germline V and J ends were trimmed by 4 bases and 0 bases, with 17 bases remaining between them. Germline CDR1 reads MGHRA; CDR2 reads YSYEKL. The CDR3 runs to 17 residues. This chain's CDR3 is CASSRSSGSISTDTQYF. In DNA, the CDR3 is TGCGCCAGCAGCCGCAGTAGCGGCTCCATCAGCACAGATACGCAGTATTTT.

V is TRBV5-1 and J is TRBJ1-6, with 7 bases matching TRBD1. The CDR3 sequence is 15 residues long. The germline gives CDR1 SGHRS, CDR2 YFSETQ. V shed 6 bases, J shed 5 bases, and the junction held 8 bases outside the gene matches. As DNA, the CDR3 is TGCGCCAGCACCCGACGGGACAGAGATAATTCACCCCTCCACTTT. Translated, it gives CASTRRDRDNSPLHF.

CDR3 nucleotides: TGTGCCAGCAGGGCACCGCTAGGTATCACTAATATGGGCGAGCAGTACTTC. Encoded protein: CASRAPLGITNMGEQYF. The genes are TRBV2 and TRBJ2-7; D ambiguous. Germline lookup yields CDR1 SNHLY and CDR2 FYNNEI. Trimming removed 6 bases from V and 6 bases from J, with 27 bases in between. This CDR3 spans 17 amino acids. Full variable domain (rest looked up from reference TRBV2 and TRBJ2-7): EPEVTQTPSHQVTQMGQEVILRCVPISNHLYFYWYRQILGQKVEFLVSFYNNEISEKSEIFDDQFSVERPDGSNFTLKIRSTKLEDSAMYFCASRAPLGITNMGEQYFGPGTRLTVT.

This sequence joins TRBV6-1 and TRBJ1-2; no definite D call. V lost 2 bases, J lost 5 bases, and 9 bases lay in between. The CDR3 is 13 residues long. CDR1 is MNHNS, CDR2 SASEGT, per germline. CDR3: CASSEIYFYGYTF. The CDR3, as DNA: TGTGCCAGCAGTGAAATTTATTTTTATGGCTACACCTTC.

The rearrangement links TRBV28 to TRBJ2-1, with 11 bases that match TRBD2. J lost 4 bases, V lost 1 base, and 3 bases had no gene match. CDR1 is MDHEN, CDR2 SYDVKM, per germline. The CDR3 is 16 residues long. CDR3 protein: CASSLLGTSGYNEQFF. As DNA, the CDR3 is TGTGCCAGCAGTTTATTGGGGACTAGCGGATACAATGAGCAGTTCTTC.

For the CDR3, the DNA is TGTGCCAGCAGAGCTACAGGGAGCAATCAGCCCCAGCATTTT. This encodes CASRATGSNQPQHF. The chain links TRBV6-6 to TRBJ1-5; D is possibly TRBD1 (6 bases). The CDR3 totals 14 residues. Germline V gives CDR1 MNHNY, CDR2 SVGAGI (reference sequence). V was shortened by 6 bases and J by 1 base, with 10 bases between the two germline ends.

The gene calls are TRBV6-6 and TRBJ1-1; D is undetermined. V was pared by 0 bases and J by 6 bases, with 5 bases between. Germline CDR1 reads MNHNY; CDR2 reads SVGAGI (reference sequence). This CDR3 region has 12 residues. CDR3 bases: TGTGCCAGCAGTTACTCTGCGGCTGAAGCTTTCTTT. Its protein is CASSYSAAEAFF.

This rearrangement joins TRBV9 to TRBJ1-6; weak D call: TRBD1 (5 bases). The V gene lost 0 bases and the J gene lost 7 bases, with 11 bases spanning the gap. The CDR3 is 15 residues long. Looked up from germline, CDR1 is SGDLS and CDR2 is YYNGEE. The CDR3 nucleotides read TGTGCCAGCAGCGTAGCTAGGGGATCGAATTCACCCCTCCACTTT. It specifies CASSVARGSNSPLHF.

V usage is TRBV5-8 and J usage is TRBJ1-1, with 7 positions matching TRBD1. The V segment lost 0 bases and the J segment 1 base; nucleotides outside the gene matches: 6. The CDR3 is 16 residues long. Germline lookup yields CDR1 SGHTS and CDR2 YDEGEE. The CDR3 is CASSLGRGIGNTEAFF. Here the CDR3 DNA reads TGTGCCAGCAGCTTGGGCAGGGGGATAGGGAACACTGAAGCTTTCTTT.

The V and J genes are TRBV7-6 and TRBJ2-3, with 7 bases lining up with TRBD2. This CDR3 spans 15 amino acids. Trimming at V came to 5 bases and at J to 4 bases, leaving 9 bases not matched to a gene. Germline assignment: CDR1 SGHVS and CDR2 FNYEAQ. CDR3 protein: CASSRGGRIADTQYF. The CDR3 nucleotides read TGTGCCAGCAGCCGGGGAGGGAGGATCGCAGATACGCAGTATTTT.

The chain employs TRBV5-1 and TRBJ2-4; 9 positions agree with TRBD1. Germline assignment: CDR1 SGHRS and CDR2 YFSETQ. This CDR3 spans 13 amino acids. The junction had 8 bases not matched to a gene; V was cut back by 0 bases and J by 16 bases. The DNA for the CDR3 is TGCGCCAGCAGCTTGGAGGGACAGGGTTTTGACTACTTC. This encodes CASSLEGQGFDYF. Full variable domain (rest looked up from reference TRBV5-1 and TRBJ2-4): KAGVTQTPRYLIKTRGQQVTLSCSPISGHRSVSWYQQTPGQGLQFLFEYFSETQRNKGNFPGRFSGRQFSNSRSEMNVSTLELGDSALYLCASSLEGQGFDYFGAGTRLSVL.

The chain joins TRBV5-1 to TRBJ2-5, with TRBD2 matching over 10 bases. Germline V gives CDR1 SGHRS, CDR2 YFSETQ. The V and J ends lost 0 bases and 4 bases, in that order; junction bases with no gene match: 6. The CDR3 length is 16 residues. The CDR3 reads CASSLGFLAGVETQYF. The CDR3 bases are TGCGCCAGCAGCTTGGGATTCCTAGCGGGGGTAGAGACCCAGTACTTC.

The chain is built from TRBV5-4 and TRBJ1-3; 9 bases are shared with TRBD1. The CDR3 has 14 amino acids. The ends lost 4 bases at V and 4 bases at J; junction bases unmatched: 3. The germline V gene has CDR1 SGHNT and CDR2 YYREEE (reference sequence). The CDR3 reads CASSHDRGGNTIYF. CDR3 in DNA: TGTGCCAGCAGCCATGACAGGGGGGGAAACACCATATATTTT. Variable domain in full (rest from reference TRBV5-4 and TRBJ1-3): ETGVTQSPTHLIKTRGQQVTLRCSSQSGHNTVSWYQQALGQGPQFIFQYYREEENGRGNFPPRFSGLQFPNYSSELNVNALELDDSALYLCASSHDRGGNTIYFGEGSWLTVV.

This clone was counted a few times. The chain carries TRBV5-1 and TRBJ1-4; no firm D call. Germline V gene data show CDR1 as SGHRS and CDR2 as YFSETQ. This CDR3 is built from 14 residues. The V and J ends lost 4 bases and 0 bases respectively, with 7 bases between them. The CDR3 DNA follows: TGCGCCAGCAGCACTGCTGCAACTAATGAAAAACTGTTTTTT. This gives the protein CASSTAATNEKLFF. The complete variable domain, with remaining parts taken from reference TRBV5-1 and TRBJ1-4, reads KAGVTQTPRYLIKTRGQQVTLSCSPISGHRSVSWYQQTPGQGLQFLFEYFSETQRNKGNFPGRFSGRQFSNSRSEMNVSTLELGDSALYLCASSTAATNEKLFFGSGTQLSVL.

The chain is built from TRBV11-3 and TRBJ2-3; D gene unclear. Germline V gives CDR1 SGHNT, CDR2 YENEEA. This CDR3 region has 17 residues. The V gene lost 1 base and the J gene lost 2 bases, with 16 bases spanning the gap. CDR3 residues: CASSLGWSHTHTDTQYF. Here the CDR3 DNA reads TGTGCCAGCAGCTTAGGGTGGTCCCATACACACACAGATACGCAGTATTTT.

This clone has a single count. V gene TRBV10-1 combines with J gene TRBJ1-4, with 9 bases aligning to TRBD1. After removal of 3 bases from V and 4 bases from J, the junction contained 9 bases not matched to a gene. The CDR3 covers 17 residues. CDR1 and CDR2 (germline): WNHNN, SYGVQD (reference sequence). The CDR3 DNA follows: TGCGCCAGCAGTGAAAACAGGGGGCTTGGGGGTAATGAAAAACTGTTTTTT. Encoded protein: CASSENRGLGGNEKLFF.

The chain joins TRBV5-4 to TRBJ2-5; D remains unclear. V was shortened by 2 bases and J by 1 base, with 9 bases between the two germline ends. This CDR3 comprises 14 residues. Germline-derived CDR1 and CDR2 are SGHNT and YYREEE (reference sequence). The CDR3 sequence is CASSFDRGQETQYF. CDR3 coding DNA: TGTGCCAGCAGCTTCGACCGAGGCCAAGAGACCCAGTACTTC.

This chain connects TRBV2 to TRBJ2-1, with 14 bases identical to TRBD2. Germline V CDR1 and CDR2: SNHLY, FYNNEI. The CDR3 runs 15 residues. The V gene end was trimmed by 4 bases and the J gene end by 4 bases; junction bases not matched to a gene: 0. The CDR3 is CASSGLAGGYNEQFF. CDR3 nucleotide sequence: TGTGCCAGCAGTGGACTAGCGGGGGGGTACAATGAGCAGTTCTTC.

The gene calls are TRBV5-1 and TRBJ2-5; TRBD1 matches 8 bases. CDR3 length: 13 residues. Per the germline V gene, CDR1 is SGHRS and CDR2 is YFSETQ. V shed 4 bases and J 5 bases; nucleotides not matched to a gene: 4. CDR3 in DNA: TGCGCCAGCAGCGACAGGGGATGGGAGACCCAGTACTTC. It encodes CASSDRGWETQYF.

The chain links TRBV19 to TRBJ2-3, with D tentatively TRBD2 (6 bases). Germline V CDR1 and CDR2: LNHDA, SQIVND (reference sequence). V was shortened by 9 bases and J by 1 base, with 14 bases between the two germline ends. CDR3 length: 14 residues. The CDR3 loop reads CASSHSGGTDTQYF. As DNA, the CDR3 is TGTGCCAGCAGCCACTCGGGGGGCACAGATACGCAGTATTTT.

The chain links TRBV28 to TRBJ2-4; D perhaps matches TRBD2 (6 bases). The CDR3 spans 15 residues. The V gene's germline CDR1 is MDHEN and CDR2 SYDVKM. V was shortened by 3 bases and J by 0 bases, with 9 bases between the two germline ends. This CDR3 is CASSFRGIAKNIQYF. The CDR3 bases are TGTGCCAGCAGTTTTCGGGGGATAGCCAAAAACATTCAGTACTTC.

The rearrangement joins TRBV6-6 to TRBJ1-5; no clear D gene. Germline V gene sequence: CDR1 MNHNY, CDR2 SVGAGI (reference sequence). The CDR3 length is 15 residues. Between the trimmed V and J ends, which lost 5 bases and 0 bases, there was a span of 11 bases. This CDR3 reads CASSPPGYSNQPQHF. The CDR3 DNA sequence: TGTGCCAGCAGTCCTCCCGGGTATAGCAATCAGCCCCAGCATTTT.

The chain joins TRBV2 to TRBJ2-7, with 10 nucleotides matching TRBD2. V lost 6 bases to trimming and J lost 3 bases; unmatched junction nucleotides: 5. The CDR3 extends over 14 amino acids. CDR1 is SNHLY, CDR2 FYNNEI, per germline. The CDR3 nucleotides are TGTGCCAGCAGACTAGCGGGGTGGGACTACGAGCAGTACTTC. Amino acids: CASRLAGWDYEQYF.

The chain carries TRBV5-1 and TRBJ1-1, with D possibly matching TRBD1 (5 bases). V lost 4 bases and J 1 base, leaving 14 bases between the germline ends. The V gene's germline CDR1 is SGHRS and CDR2 YFSETQ. The length of the CDR3 is 15 residues. The CDR3 here is CASSPGVGWNTEAFF. The CDR3 DNA follows: TGCGCCAGCAGCCCGGGGGTAGGGTGGAACACTGAAGCTTTCTTT.

The chain has TRBV5-6 and TRBJ2-7; D is undetermined. Trimming cost V 0 bases and J 2 bases, with 18 bases left between them. The CDR3 sequence is 17 residues long. Germline CDR1 reads SGHDT; CDR2 reads YYEEEE. CDR3 amino acids: CASSLGLRFAVTYEQYF. CDR3 DNA sequence: TGTGCCAGCAGCTTGGGTCTTAGGTTTGCGGTGACCTACGAGCAGTACTTC.